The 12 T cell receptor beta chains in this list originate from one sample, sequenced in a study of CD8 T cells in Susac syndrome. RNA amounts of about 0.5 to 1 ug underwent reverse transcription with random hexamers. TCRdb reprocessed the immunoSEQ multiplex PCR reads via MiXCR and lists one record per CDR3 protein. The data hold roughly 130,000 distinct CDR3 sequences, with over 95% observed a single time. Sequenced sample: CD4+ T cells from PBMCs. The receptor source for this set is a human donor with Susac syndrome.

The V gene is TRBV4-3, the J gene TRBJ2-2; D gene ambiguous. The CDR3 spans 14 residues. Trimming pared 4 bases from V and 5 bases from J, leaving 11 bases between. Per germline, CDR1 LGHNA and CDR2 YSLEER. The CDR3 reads CASSPTGRTGELFF. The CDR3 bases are TGCGCCAGCAGCCCGACCGGAAGAACCGGGGAGCTGTTTTTT.

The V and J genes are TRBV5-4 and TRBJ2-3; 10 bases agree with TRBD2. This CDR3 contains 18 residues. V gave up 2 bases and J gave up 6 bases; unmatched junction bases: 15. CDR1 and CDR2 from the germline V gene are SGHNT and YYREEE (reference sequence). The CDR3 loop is CASSFPATSGSLTDTQYF. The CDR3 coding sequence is TGTGCCAGCAGCTTCCCAGCGACTAGCGGGTCCTTGACGGATACGCAGTATTTT.

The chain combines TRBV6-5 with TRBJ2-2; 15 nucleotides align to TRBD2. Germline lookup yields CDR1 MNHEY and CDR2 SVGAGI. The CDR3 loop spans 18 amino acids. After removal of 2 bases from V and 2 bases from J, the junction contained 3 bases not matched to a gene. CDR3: CASSYRTSGRGNTGELFF. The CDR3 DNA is TGTGCCAGCAGTTACCGGACTAGCGGGAGGGGAAACACCGGGGAGCTGTTTTTT.

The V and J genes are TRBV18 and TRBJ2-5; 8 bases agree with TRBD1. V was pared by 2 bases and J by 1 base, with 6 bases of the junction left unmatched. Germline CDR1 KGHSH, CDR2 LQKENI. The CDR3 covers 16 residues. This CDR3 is CASSPFRTGTQETQYF. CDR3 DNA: TGTGCCAGCTCACCATTCCGGACAGGGACCCAAGAGACCCAGTACTTC.

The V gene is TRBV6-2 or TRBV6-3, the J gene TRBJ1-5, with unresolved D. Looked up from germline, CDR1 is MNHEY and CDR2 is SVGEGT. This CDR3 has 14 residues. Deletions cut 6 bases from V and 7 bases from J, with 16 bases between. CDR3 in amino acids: CASRSEVLGQPQHF. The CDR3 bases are TGTGCCAGCAGATCTGAGGTCCTGGGGCAGCCCCAGCATTTT.

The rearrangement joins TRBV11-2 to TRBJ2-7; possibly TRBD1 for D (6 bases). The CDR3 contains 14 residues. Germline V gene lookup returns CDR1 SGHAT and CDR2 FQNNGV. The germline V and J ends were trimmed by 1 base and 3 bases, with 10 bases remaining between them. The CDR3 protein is CASSLVQGSYEQYF. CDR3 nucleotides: TGTGCCAGCAGCTTAGTACAGGGTAGCTACGAGCAGTACTTC. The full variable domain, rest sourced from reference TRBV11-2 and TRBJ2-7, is EAGVAQSPRYKIIEKRQSVAFWCNPISGHATLYWYQQILGQGPKLLIQFQNNGVVDDSQLPKDRFSAERLKGVDSTLKIQPAKLEDSAVYLCASSLVQGSYEQYFGPGTRLTVT.

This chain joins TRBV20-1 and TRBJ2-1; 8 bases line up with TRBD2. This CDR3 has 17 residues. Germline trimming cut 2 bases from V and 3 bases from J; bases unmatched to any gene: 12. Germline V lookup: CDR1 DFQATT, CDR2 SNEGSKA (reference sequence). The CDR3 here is CSARTGGREALYNEQFF. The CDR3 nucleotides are TGCAGTGCTAGAACGGGCGGGCGGGAGGCCCTCTACAATGAGCAGTTCTTC.

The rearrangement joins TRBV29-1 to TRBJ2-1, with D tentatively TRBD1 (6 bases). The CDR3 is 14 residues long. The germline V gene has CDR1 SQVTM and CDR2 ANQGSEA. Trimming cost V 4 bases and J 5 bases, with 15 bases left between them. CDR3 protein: CSVGAFGQNNEQFF. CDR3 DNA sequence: TGCAGCGTTGGGGCCTTTGGACAGAACAATGAGCAGTTCTTC.

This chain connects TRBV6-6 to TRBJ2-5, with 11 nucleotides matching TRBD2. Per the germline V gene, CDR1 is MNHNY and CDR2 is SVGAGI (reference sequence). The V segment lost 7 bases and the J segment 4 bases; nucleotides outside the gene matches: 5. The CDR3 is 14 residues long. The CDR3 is CASKYGLAGETQYF. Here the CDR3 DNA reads TGTGCCAGCAAGTATGGACTAGCGGGAGAGACCCAGTACTTC.

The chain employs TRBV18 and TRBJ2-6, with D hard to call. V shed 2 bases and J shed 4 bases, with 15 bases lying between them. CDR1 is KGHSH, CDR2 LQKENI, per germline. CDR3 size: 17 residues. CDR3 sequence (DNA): TGTGCCAGCTCACCATCTTTTGGTTCGTCCGGGGCCAACGTCCTGACTTTC. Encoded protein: CASSPSFGSSGANVLTF.

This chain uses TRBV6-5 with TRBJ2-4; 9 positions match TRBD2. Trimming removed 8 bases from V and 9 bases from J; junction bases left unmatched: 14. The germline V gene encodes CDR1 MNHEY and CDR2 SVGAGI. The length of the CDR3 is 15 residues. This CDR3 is CASGLQAGGGGIQYF. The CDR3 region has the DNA TGTGCCAGCGGGCTCCAAGCGGGGGGCGGCGGCATTCAGTACTTC.

CDR3 in amino acids: CASSLVSGQIYNEQFF. The CDR3, as DNA: TGTGCCAGCAGCTTAGTGTCAGGACAAATTTACAATGAGCAGTTCTTC. The gene calls are TRBV11-1 and TRBJ2-1; D is possibly TRBD1 (5 bases). The CDR3 runs to 16 residues. Germline loops: CDR1 SGHAT, CDR2 FQDESV (reference sequence). Trimming removed 1 base at V and 4 bases at J, with 14 bases between.